This T cell receptor beta chain appears in the sequencing data of a study of HIV-infected patients and healthy controls. Comment on this clonotype: A single base separates this from a much larger clone, so it may be a read error.

Trimming removed 7 bases at V and 8 bases at J, with 14 bases between. Germline CDR1 ENHRY, CDR2 SYGVKD. This CDR3 region has 12 residues. About 540 ng RNA was reverse transcribed with alpha and beta constant-region primers. Each of the alpha and beta chains got its own library through chain-specific third strand synthesis with indices. TCRdb re-derived calls from the 5' RACE reads in MiXCR, one entry per CDR3 protein. The sample lists more than 5,500 distinct CDR3 sequences, 20% to 25% seen once, with about 25% in the top ten. Whole blood was used without fractionation, so all unsorted peripheral T cells were included.

This specimen was blood, taken before antiretroviral therapy. The V gene is TRBV10-3, the J gene TRBJ1-2, with D maybe TRBD1 (5 bases). The TCR sequence derives from an adult with HIV infection. CDR3 nucleotide sequence: TGTGCCATCACCCAGGGTCCAGGGGGCTACACCTTC. Protein sequence: CAITQGPGGYTF.